Below are 27 T cell receptor beta chains sequenced from a single sample in a study of T cell changes during pregnancy in multiple sclerosis. TCRdb's copy holds only in-frame clones and misses some; the assay was immunoSEQ multiplex PCR. The sample holds tens of thousands of clones, more than 85% seen once. The source material was CD4+ T cells from peripheral blood mononuclear cells, sampled in the third trimester of pregnancy. These receptors came from a female donor in good health, enrolled as a control in a pregnancy study.

CDR3 protein: CASSWDREDYGYTF. CDR3 bases: TGTGCCAGCAGTTGGGACAGGGAAGACTATGGCTACACCTTC. V usage is TRBV6-4 and J usage is TRBJ1-2; 9 bases are a match to TRBD1. Germline V gene data show CDR1 as MRHNA and CDR2 as SNTAGT. The CDR3 spans 14 residues. V lost 5 bases to trimming and J lost 3 bases; unmatched junction nucleotides: 4.

This clone was detected once. The chain links TRBV12-5 to TRBJ2-2; TRBD1 might be the D (6 bases). The CDR3 is 17 residues long. Trimming removed 3 bases from V and 0 bases from J, with 14 bases in between. Germline V lookup: CDR1 LGHNT, CDR2 FRNRAP. The CDR3 spells CASGLYLGTTNTGELFF. The CDR3, as DNA: TGTGCTAGTGGTTTATATTTGGGGACAACGAACACCGGGGAGCTGTTTTTT.

This clone showed up just a few times. V gene TRBV5-8 combines with J gene TRBJ2-7; D is uncertain. V was trimmed by 5 bases and J by 4 bases, leaving 4 bases between them. Germline V gene data show CDR1 as SGHTS and CDR2 as YDEGEE. The CDR3 is made up of 10 amino acids. The CDR3 nucleotides read TGTGCCAGCAGTCTATACGAGCAGTACTTC. It encodes CASSLYEQYF.

This chain uses TRBV30 with TRBJ2-5; possible D gene TRBD2, 6 bases. Germline V gives CDR1 GTSNPN, CDR2 SVGIG (reference sequence). V shed 1 base and J shed 5 bases, with 11 bases lying between them. The CDR3 is 13 residues long. CDR3: CAWSGDSRETQYF. The DNA for the CDR3 is TGTGCCTGGAGTGGGGACTCACGGGAGACCCAGTACTTC. Using reference TRBV30 and TRBJ2-5 for the parts outside the CDR3, the full variable domain is SQTIHQWPATLVQPVGSPLSLECTVEGTSNPNLYWYRQAAGRGLQLLFYSVGIGQISSEVPQNLSASRPQDRQFILSSKKLLLSDSGFYLCAWSGDSRETQYFGPGTRLLVL.

This clone was detected a few times. The chain has TRBV6-5 and TRBJ1-6, with unresolved D. The CDR3 has 13 residues. The germline V gene encodes CDR1 MNHEY and CDR2 SVGAGI. V lost 8 bases and J lost 10, with 15 bases in between. CDR3 DNA sequence: TGTGCCAGCCGACCCTCCGGAGGCTCACCCCTCCACTTT. The encoded protein is CASRPSGGSPLHF.

This clone showed up just a few times. The V and J genes are TRBV30 and TRBJ1-1; D is uncertain. With 2 bases removed from V and 1 base from J, the gap between germline ends came to 5 bases. The CDR3 is 12 residues long. Per the germline V gene, CDR1 is GTSNPN and CDR2 is SVGIG (reference sequence). CDR3 bases: TGTGCCTGGAGTAGACAGAACACTGAAGCTTTCTTT. Translated: CAWSRQNTEAFF.

For the CDR3, the DNA is TGTGCCAGCATCCTAGGGACTAGCGGGGGGGATACGCAGTATTTT. Its translation is CASILGTSGGDTQYF. The chain joins TRBV6-1 to TRBJ2-3, with 15 nucleotides matching TRBD2. The V gene end was trimmed by 7 bases and the J gene end by 6 bases; junction bases not matched to a gene: 5. This CDR3 contains 15 residues. Germline V CDR1 and CDR2: MNHNS, SASEGT.

This chain joins TRBV6-1 and TRBJ1-5, with no clear D. V lost 3 bases to trimming and J lost 0 bases, with 3 bases between them. The CDR3 has 13 residues. Per germline, CDR1 MNHNS and CDR2 SASEGT. CDR3 sequence (DNA): TGTGCCAGCAGTGACATTAGCAATCAGCCCCAGCATTTT. Amino acid sequence: CASSDISNQPQHF.

The gene calls are TRBV5-6 and TRBJ1-2; D is perhaps TRBD1 (6 bases). The germline V gene has CDR1 SGHDT and CDR2 YYEEEE. Trimming took off 5 bases at V and 4 bases at J, with 12 bases between the two ends. This CDR3 contains 13 residues. In DNA form, the CDR3 reads TGTGCCAGCAGGGACAGAACAAGCTATGGCTACACCTTC. Its translation is CASRDRTSYGYTF.

The V and J genes are TRBV5-1 and TRBJ1-1; D not certain. V was cut by 2 bases and J by 1 base, with 3 bases left in between. Germline V gene lookup returns CDR1 SGHRS and CDR2 YFSETQ. There are 12 residues in the CDR3. The CDR3 nucleotides are TGCGCCAGCAGCTTCGGGAACACTGAAGCTTTCTTT. Translation gives CASSFGNTEAFF. Looking up the rest from reference TRBV5-1 and TRBJ1-1 gives the full variable domain: KAGVTQTPRYLIKTRGQQVTLSCSPISGHRSVSWYQQTPGQGLQFLFEYFSETQRNKGNFPGRFSGRQFSNSRSEMNVSTLELGDSALYLCASSFGNTEAFFGQGTRLTVV.

The chain carries TRBV9 and TRBJ2-7, with D possibly being TRBD2 (6 bases). V was clipped by 0 bases and J by 5 bases, with 12 bases between them. The CDR3 runs 14 residues. Germline CDR1 reads SGDLS; CDR2 reads YYNGEE. In DNA form, the CDR3 reads TGTGCCAGCAGCGTAGTGGGCGGGGAGGACGAGCAGTACTTC. Its translation is CASSVVGGEDEQYF.

This clone occurred once. The sample holds other DNA sequences that translate to the same CDR3. The V gene is TRBV30, the J gene TRBJ1-5; 8 positions agree with TRBD1. With V trimmed by 3 bases and J by 4 bases, 2 bases remained unmatched. This CDR3 spans 13 amino acids. Germline loops: CDR1 GTSNPN, CDR2 SVGIG (reference sequence). The CDR3 here is CAWRTGGNQPQHF. CDR3 DNA: TGTGCCTGGAGAACAGGGGGTAATCAGCCCCAGCATTTT.

V and J are TRBV7-2 and TRBJ1-5, with D possibly being TRBD1 (6 bases). CDR1 is SGHTA, CDR2 FQGNSA, per germline. This CDR3 spans 13 amino acids. Trimming stripped 2 bases from V and 7 bases from J, with 9 bases between. CDR3 sequence: CASSLRRGQPQHF. In DNA form, the CDR3 reads TGTGCCAGCAGCTTACGTAGGGGGCAGCCCCAGCATTTT.

The rearrangement joins TRBV30 to TRBJ2-3, with D perhaps TRBD1 (5 bases). CDR1 is GTSNPN and CDR2 is SVGIG in the germline V gene (reference sequence). The CDR3 is 14 amino acids. V gave up 0 bases and J gave up 3 bases, with 10 bases separating them. The CDR3 protein is CAWSVLSGTDTQYF. In DNA form, the CDR3 reads TGTGCCTGGAGTGTACTATCAGGGACAGATACGCAGTATTTT.

The gene calls are TRBV18 and TRBJ1-2; TRBD1 matches at 7 bases. With V trimmed by 0 bases and J by 5 bases, 3 bases remained unmatched. CDR3 length equals 14 residues. Per the germline V gene, CDR1 is KGHSH and CDR2 is LQKENI. CDR3 sequence (DNA): TGTGCCAGCTCACCACCGCCAGGGGGGTATGGCTACACCTTC. It specifies CASSPPPGGYGYTF. Variable domain in full (rest from reference TRBV18 and TRBJ1-2): NAGVMQNPRHLVRRRGQEARLRCSPMKGHSHVYWYRQLPEEGLKFMVYLQKENIIDESGMPKERFSAEFPKEGPSILRIQQVVRGDSAAYFCASSPPPGGYGYTFGSGTRLTVV.

This sequence joins TRBV14 and TRBJ1-4; maybe TRBD1 (6 bases). Trimming left V 1 base short and J 8 bases short, with 17 bases between. The CDR3 sequence is 16 residues long. Germline V gives CDR1 SGHDN, CDR2 FVKESK. CDR3 DNA: TGTGCCAGCAGCCAAGTTATCCCGGGGGGCGCGGAAAAACTGTTTTTT. This encodes CASSQVIPGGAEKLFF. Together with reference TRBV14 and TRBJ1-4, the CDR3 gives the full variable domain: EAGVTQFPSHSVIEKGQTVTLRCDPISGHDNLYWYRRVMGKEIKFLLHFVKESKQDESGMPNNRFLAERTGGTYSTLKVQPAELEDSGVYFCASSQVIPGGAEKLFFGSGTQLSVL.

The chain joins TRBV30 to TRBJ2-3, with D tentatively TRBD2 (7 bases). The CDR3 is 14 residues long. CDR1 and CDR2 from the germline V gene are GTSNPN and SVGIG (reference sequence). V was clipped by 5 bases and J by 3 bases, with 15 bases between them. The CDR3 sequence: CAWGGRGRTDTQYF. CDR3 sequence (DNA): TGTGCCTGGGGGGGGCGGGGGCGGACAGATACGCAGTATTTT.

The gene calls are TRBV7-3 and TRBJ2-2, with TRBD2 matching 10 bases. This CDR3 has 15 amino acids. Germline V gene sequence: CDR1 SGHTA, CDR2 FQGTGA. The V gene end was trimmed by 5 bases and the J gene end by 4 bases; junction bases not matched to a gene: 4. As DNA, the CDR3 is TGTGCCAGCAGCCTAAGCGGGGGGGCCACCGGGGAGCTGTTTTTT. This gives the protein CASSLSGGATGELFF.

The V call is TRBV4-2, the J call TRBJ2-7, with a tentative D call TRBD1 (6 bases). Per the germline V gene, CDR1 is LGHNA and CDR2 is YNFKEQ. The CDR3 extends over 14 amino acids. Deletions cut 1 base from V and 2 bases from J, with 9 bases between. The CDR3 loop reads CASSQGRGAYEQYF. CDR3 DNA sequence: TGTGCCAGCAGCCAAGGCAGGGGTGCCTACGAGCAGTACTTC.

The CDR3 loop is CASSQVPSGGSYEQYF. The CDR3 DNA reads TGTGCCAGCAGCCAGGTGCCTAGCGGGGGGTCGTACGAGCAGTACTTC. The V and J genes are TRBV4-2 and TRBJ2-7; 11 bases fit TRBD2. The CDR3 is 16 amino acids. Germline assignment: CDR1 LGHNA and CDR2 YNFKEQ. The junction had 8 bases not matched to a gene; V was cut back by 3 bases and J by 4 bases.

This clone has only a few counts. CDR3 nucleotide sequence: TGTGCTAGTGGTTGGGGGACAGGTACCAGCCTTAATGAAAAACTGTTTTTT. This translates into CASGWGTGTSLNEKLFF. V and J are TRBV12-5 and TRBJ1-4; the match to TRBD1 covers 8 bases. V trimming: 4 bases; J trimming: 4 bases; junction bases outside the gene matches: 11. Germline V lookup: CDR1 LGHNT, CDR2 FRNRAP. The CDR3 spans 17 residues.

This chain joins TRBV6-1 and TRBJ1-5; D might be TRBD1 (5 bases). From germline, CDR1 is MNHNS and CDR2 SASEGT. The length of the CDR3 is 13 residues. V was cut by 4 bases and J by 4 bases, with 8 bases left in between. The CDR3 spells CASSGQPNQPQHF. The CDR3 nucleotides read TGTGCCAGCAGTGGACAGCCGAATCAGCCCCAGCATTTT.

The V call is TRBV19, the J call TRBJ1-3; maybe TRBD1 (6 bases). The V end was cut by 6 bases, the J end by 5 bases, with 20 bases between. The germline V gene encodes CDR1 LNHDA and CDR2 SQIVND (reference sequence). The CDR3 spans 16 residues. The CDR3 loop reads CASSHQLQGARNTIYF. For the CDR3, the DNA is TGTGCCAGTAGCCACCAACTACAGGGTGCCAGAAACACCATATATTTT.

The rearrangement links TRBV7-6 to TRBJ1-1; 9 bases map to TRBD1. Germline CDR1 is SGHVS and CDR2 is FNYEAQ. This CDR3 is 13 amino acids long. Losses at the gene ends were 5 bases for V and 4 bases for J; bases not matched to a gene: 2. This CDR3 reads CASSQTGGTEAFF. As DNA, the CDR3 is TGTGCCAGCAGCCAGACAGGGGGCACTGAAGCTTTCTTT.

Concerning this clone itself: At one boundary the junction diverges from the germline segment, which might be a read error. The chain links TRBV11-3 to TRBJ2-1; 9 bases align to TRBD2. In germline, CDR1 is SGHNT, CDR2 YENEEA. The CDR3 runs to 13 residues. CDR3 DNA sequence: TGTGCCAGCAGTTTAGCGGGGGAGTATGAGCAGTTCTTC. Translated, it gives CASSLAGEYEQFF.

The rearrangement uses TRBV7-2 and TRBJ2-3; D is possibly TRBD1 (5 bases). Germline CDR1 reads SGHTA; CDR2 reads FQGNSA. The CDR3 loop spans 14 amino acids. The V gene lost 5 bases and the J gene lost 2 bases, with 11 bases spanning the gap. CDR3 DNA: TGTGCCAGCAGCGCTACAGGTTACACAGATACGCAGTATTTT. It translates to CASSATGYTDTQYF.

The genes are TRBV5-1 and TRBJ2-1, with 10 bases fitting TRBD2. This CDR3 has 14 amino acids. V was pared by 7 bases and J by 2 bases, with 3 bases of the junction left unmatched. Per germline, CDR1 SGHRS and CDR2 YFSETQ. The CDR3 spells CASGLAETYNEQFF. The CDR3 DNA sequence: TGCGCCAGCGGACTAGCGGAAACCTACAATGAGCAGTTCTTC. The entire variable domain, with the rest obtained from reference TRBV5-1 and TRBJ2-1, is as follows: KAGVTQTPRYLIKTRGQQVTLSCSPISGHRSVSWYQQTPGQGLQFLFEYFSETQRNKGNFPGRFSGRQFSNSRSEMNVSTLELGDSALYLCASGLAETYNEQFFGPGTRLTVL.